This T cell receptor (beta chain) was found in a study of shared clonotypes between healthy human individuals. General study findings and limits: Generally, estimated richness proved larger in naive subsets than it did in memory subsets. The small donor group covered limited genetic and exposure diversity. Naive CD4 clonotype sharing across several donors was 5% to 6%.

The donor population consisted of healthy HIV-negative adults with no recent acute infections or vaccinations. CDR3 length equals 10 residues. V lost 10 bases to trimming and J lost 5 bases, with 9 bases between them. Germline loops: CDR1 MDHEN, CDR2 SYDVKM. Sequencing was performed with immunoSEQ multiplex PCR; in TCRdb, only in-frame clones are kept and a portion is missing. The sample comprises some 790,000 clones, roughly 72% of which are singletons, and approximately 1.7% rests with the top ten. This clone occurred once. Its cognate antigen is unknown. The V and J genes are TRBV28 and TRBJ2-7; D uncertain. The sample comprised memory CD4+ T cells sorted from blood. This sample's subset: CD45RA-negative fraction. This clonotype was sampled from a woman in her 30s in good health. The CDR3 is CATRRDEQYF. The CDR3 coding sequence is TGTGCCACTCGGAGAGACGAGCAGTACTTC.